Listed below are T cell receptor beta chains from one sample, sequenced in a study of shared clonotypes between healthy human individuals. Some clones are missing from TCRdb's copy, which holds only in-frame ones; the method was immunoSEQ multiplex PCR. The data hold some 1,900,000 clones, with just under 95% observed a single time. Sequencing used naive CD8+ T cells sorted from blood. The origin of the receptors is a man aged 18-30 years in good health. CDR3s include the opening cysteine and the closing phenylalanine or tryptophan. Fields, in order: clone size, V gene, J gene, D gene, CDR3 DNA, CDR3 protein. The D gene is left open where the match is weak. Clone sizes are given selectively: once, few, many, or a class where the clone is expanded.

NA	TRBV27	TRBJ2-5	TRBD2	TGTGCCAGCAGTTTAACTAGCGGTCACCAAGAGACCCAGTACTTC	CASSLTSGHQETQYF
NA	TRBV27	TRBJ2-7	NA	TGTGCCAGCAGTTTATCCAAGGGGACTGTGGCCTACGAGCAGTACTTC	CASSLSKGTVAYEQYF
NA	TRBV7-9	TRBJ2-7	NA	TGTGCCAGCAGCCTTCCCGGGACTGGGACCTACGAGCAGTACTTC	CASSLPGTGTYEQYF
NA	TRBV4-1	TRBJ1-5	NA	TGCGCCAGCAGCCAAGATATTACCCTCAGGAATCAGCCCCAGCATTTT	CASSQDITLRNQPQHF
NA	TRBV27	TRBJ1-1	TRBD1	TGTGCCAGCAGGCTTTCCAGGGGGGCTGACACTGAAGCTTTCTTT	CASRLSRGADTEAFF
NA	TRBV2	TRBJ2-7	NA	TGTGCCAGCGGGGGTTACGAGCAGTACTTC	CASGGYEQYF
NA	TRBV7-2	TRBJ2-7	TRBD1	TGTGCCAGCAGCTTGGACTCAACAGGGGCCTACGAGCAGTACTTC	CASSLDSTGAYEQYF
NA	TRBV19	TRBJ1-5	TRBD1	TGTGCCAGTAGCTCTCCTGGGGACAGGACCATGCCTCGCAATCAGCCCCAGCATTTT	CASSSPGDRTMPRNQPQHF
NA	TRBV28	TRBJ1-1	NA	TGTGCCAGCAGAACCCCCCGGGAGGGGGGTAGGGGCACTGAAGCTTTCTTT	CASRTPREGGRGTEAFF
NA	TRBV4-1	TRBJ2-1	NA	TGCGCCAGCAGCCAGTTGGTATCACGCAGGGAAGATGAGCAGTTCTTC	CASSQLVSRREDEQFF
NA	TRBV4-1	TRBJ1-3	NA	TGCGCCAGCAGCCAAGATAGAAGGGGAAACACCATATATTTT	CASSQDRRGNTIYF
NA	TRBV10-2	TRBJ2-7	NA	TGCGCCAGCAGGGGTATAACTCTCTACGAGCAGTACTTC	CASRGITLYEQYF
once	TRBV27	TRBJ1-2	NA	TGTGCCAGCAGTTTCGTCGGGGCTAACTATGGCTACACCTTC	CASSFVGANYGYTF
NA	TRBV7-9	TRBJ1-1	NA	TGTGCCAGCAGCCCGTGGGGGGGTACGAACACTGAAGCTTTCTTT	CASSPWGGTNTEAFF
NA	TRBV7-3	TRBJ2-1	NA	TGTGCCAGCAGCTTAAGACAGGACAATGAGCAGTTCTTC	CASSLRQDNEQFF
NA	TRBV6-6	TRBJ2-3	NA	TGTGCCAGCAGGGGGTTTGTGGTTAGCACAGATACGCAGTATTTT	CASRGFVVSTDTQYF
NA	TRBV19	TRBJ1-5	NA	TGTGCCAGTAGGCCCCGGTCTCCGGGCAATCAGCCCCAGCATTTT	CASRPRSPGNQPQHF
once	TRBV7-2	TRBJ2-5	NA	TGTGCCAGCAGCTTAGTTCTCGGGGGAGAGACCCAGTACTTC	CASSLVLGGETQYF
NA	TRBV4-1	TRBJ2-7	TRBD1	TGCGCCAGCAGCCAAGATTACGGCGCAGGGGGCGTCCCCTTC	CASSQDYGAGGVPF
NA	TRBV28	TRBJ2-5	NA	TGTGCCAGCAGCCGGCAGGGCTCAGAGACCCAGTACTTC	CASSRQGSETQYF
NA	TRBV5-1	TRBJ2-5	TRBD2	TGCGCCAGCAGCTTGGTAGCGGGAGTACATGAAGGGACCCAGTACTTC	CASSLVAGVHEGTQYF
NA	TRBV13	TRBJ2-7	TRBD1	TGTGCCAGCAGCCCCCCGACAGGGACGTACGAGCAGTACTTC	CASSPPTGTYEQYF
NA	TRBV13	TRBJ2-7	NA	TGTGCCAGCAGCTTAGTGGGGACCCTCTACGAGCAGTACTTC	CASSLVGTLYEQYF
NA	TRBV4-3	TRBJ2-3	TRBD2	TGCGCCAGCAGCCATCTGAGGGTAGCGGGAGGAAGTTGGACAGATACGCAGTATTTT	CASSHLRVAGGSWTDTQYF
NA	TRBV28	TRBJ2-7	TRBD2	TGTGCCAGCAGTGATGCGGGGGAAACCTACGAGCAGTACTTC	CASSDAGETYEQYF
NA	TRBV10-3	TRBJ1-2	NA	TGTGCCATCGCCCCGGCAGCTAACTATGGCTACACCTTC	CAIAPAANYGYTF
NA	TRBV6-5	TRBJ2-1	NA	TGTGCCAGCAGTCTTTTGGGGGAGGGGGTTGGTGAGCAGTTCTTC	CASSLLGEGVGEQFF
NA	TRBV28	TRBJ1-1	NA	TGTGCCAGCAGTTGGCACACTGAAGCTTTCTTT	CASSWHTEAFF
NA	TRBV11-2	TRBJ1-1	NA	TGTGCCAGCAGCTTAGGGCAGAACATCCTCGTCACTGAAGCTTTCTTT	CASSLGQNILVTEAFF
NA	TRBV4-2	TRBJ2-7	TRBD2	TGTGCCAGCAGCCCCCTGTGGGGGGGGAATTACGAGCAGTACTTC	CASSPLWGGNYEQYF
NA	TRBV11-2	TRBJ2-2	NA	TGTGCCAGCAGCTTAGAGGCCCAAACCGGGGAGCTGTTTTTT	CASSLEAQTGELFF
once	TRBV7-8	TRBJ2-1	NA	TGTGCCAGCAGCTTAGTGGTGGGAGAACAGAACAATGAGCAGTTCTTC	CASSLVVGEQNNEQFF
NA	TRBV7-3	TRBJ2-3	NA	TGTGCCAGCAGCTTAACAGCGGCGTTAACAGATACGCAGTATTTT	CASSLTAALTDTQYF
NA	TRBV5-8	TRBJ1-2	TRBD1	TGTGCCAGCAGCTTTCAAACAGGGGGCAACTATGGCTACACCTTC	CASSFQTGGNYGYTF
NA	TRBV27	TRBJ2-7	TRBD1	TGTGCCAGCGGGACAGGTTCCTACGAGCAGTACTTC	CASGTGSYEQYF
few	TRBV27	TRBJ2-7	TRBD1	TGTGCCAGCAGTGTAACAGGGGGCCCCTACGAGCAGTACTTC	CASSVTGGPYEQYF
NA	TRBV10-3	TRBJ2-7	NA	TGTGCCATCAGTGAGTCGACTGGCAACGAGCAGTACTTC	CAISESTGNEQYF
NA	TRBV4-1	TRBJ2-7	TRBD2	TGCGCCAGCAGCCAAAGCGGGAGTTACGAGCAGTACTTC	CASSQSGSYEQYF
NA	TRBV30	TRBJ2-3	NA	TGTGCCTCGACAGGAGCCGCGGTAGATACGCAGTATTTT	CASTGAAVDTQYF
NA	TRBV18	TRBJ1-5	NA	TGTGCCAGCTCACCGGGTGGCAGCAATCAGCCCCAGCATTTT	CASSPGGSNQPQHF
NA	TRBV21-1	TRBJ1-6	NA	TGTGCCAGCAGCAAAGGTGGAACAGGGATCGTGGATTCACCCCTCCACTTT	CASSKGGTGIVDSPLHF
NA	TRBV11-2	TRBJ2-1	NA	TGTGCCAGCAGCTTCGATTTCCCCGGGTCCCGGAGCTACAATGAGCAGTTCTTC	CASSFDFPGSRSYNEQFF
once	TRBV15	TRBJ2-7	TRBD2	TGTGCCACCAGCGGGGGGGACGGGTCCTACGAGCAGTACTTC	CATSGGDGSYEQYF
once	TRBV5-6	TRBJ2-1	NA	TGTGCCAGCAGCTTGGTGGCCGATAATGAGCAGTTCTTC	CASSLVADNEQFF
NA	TRBV9	TRBJ2-3	NA	TGTGCCAGCGGGGACACAGATACGCAGTATTTT	CASGDTDTQYF